This is a list of T cell receptor beta chains from one sample in a study of shared clonotypes between healthy human individuals. Here immunoSEQ multiplex PCR was the method, and the copy in TCRdb shows in-frame clones only, minus some. The sample lists millions of clones; approximately 93% were seen once. Sequencing used naive CD4+ T cells from PBMCs. The source is a man younger than 35 in good health. Some clones in this sample may be carry-over from other donors' samples. CDR3s include the opening cysteine and the closing phenylalanine or tryptophan. A D gene is named only where the DNA matches it firmly. Expanded clones get a size class; other rows say once, few or many, or leave the size out.

TRBV4-3,.,.,TRBJ1-4,TGCGCCAGCAGCCAAGCCACCCGGGTCAGCCGCTCTAATGAAAAACTGTTTTTT,CASSQATRVSRSNEKLFF
TRBV28,.,.,TRBJ2-1,TGTGCCAGCAGTATTCTAGTAAGCTCCTACAATGAGCAGTTCTTC,CASSILVSSYNEQFF
TRBV28,.,.,TRBJ2-7,TGTGCCACCCAACATCGGACCCCCTACGAGCAGTACTTC,CATQHRTPYEQYF
TRBV9,.,.,TRBJ1-1,TGTGCCAGCAGCCCCCGCCCCGGGACTAGGTACACTGAAGCTTTCTTT,CASSPRPGTRYTEAFF
TRBV28,.,.,TRBJ1-2,TGTGCCAGCAGTTTATTTGCGGGGGCTCTGGGCTACACCTTC,CASSLFAGALGYTF
TRBV2,TRBD1,.,TRBJ2-1,TGTGCCAGCCACAGGACAGGGGGATATGGTGAGCAGTTCTTC,CASHRTGGYGEQFF
TRBV5-8,.,.,TRBJ1-1,TGTGCCAGCAGCTTGTTGAACAGCCAGAACACTGAAGCTTTCTTT,CASSLLNSQNTEAFF
TRBV11-3,TRBD2,.,TRBJ2-7,TGTGCCAGCAGCCCGAGACTAGCGGGACAGTACTTC,CASSPRLAGQYF
TRBV5-1,.,.,TRBJ2-5,TGCGCCAGCAGCCTTACCCGCTCGGGGGAGACCCAGTACTTC,CASSLTRSGETQYF
TRBV4-1,TRBD1,.,TRBJ1-4,TGCGCCAGCAGCCCCGTTTTCGGCAGGGGGAATGAAAAACTGTTTTTT,CASSPVFGRGNEKLFF
TRBV10-3,.,.,TRBJ1-1,TGTGCCATCAGGGACCGGGGGAACACTGAAGCTTTCTTT,CAIRDRGNTEAFF
TRBV28,.,.,TRBJ2-5,TGTGCCAGCAGTTCCCTAGTTATCCAAGAGACCCAGTACTTC,CASSSLVIQETQYF
TRBV6-5,.,.,TRBJ2-3,TGTGCCAGCAGTTACTCTGAGGGACGCACAGATACGCAGTATTTT,CASSYSEGRTDTQYF
TRBV29-1,.,.,TRBJ2-5,TGCAGCGTTGAAAACTTGCTATACCAAGAGACCCAGTACTTC,CSVENLLYQETQYF
TRBV7-8,.,.,TRBJ1-6,TGTGCCAGCAGCCCCCGCCGTGGGGCAGCACCCCTCCACTTT,CASSPRRGAAPLHF
TRBV10-3,.,.,TRBJ2-3,TGTGCCGTCCGATCCAGGGTCGGAAGTACAGATACGCAGTATTTT,CAVRSRVGSTDTQYF
TRBV7-2,TRBD2,.,TRBJ2-2,TGTGCCAGCAGCCGAACTAGCGGGAGGGCCGCTGGCACCGGGGAGCTGTTTTTT,CASSRTSGRAAGTGELFF
TRBV7-8,TRBD2,.,TRBJ2-7,TGTGCCAGCAGCAGACTAGCGGGTCACTACGAGCAGTACTTC,CASSRLAGHYEQYF
TRBV10-3,.,few,TRBJ1-3,TGTGCCATCAGTGAGTCTTCCCAGAACACCATATATTTT,CAISESSQNTIYF
TRBV7-3,.,.,TRBJ1-1,TGTGCCAGCAGCTTATATCTGAACACTGAAGCTTTCTTT,CASSLYLNTEAFF
TRBV28,TRBD1,.,TRBJ2-3,TGTGCCAGCAGTTTCTTGACAGGGTTCACAGATACGCAGTATTTT,CASSFLTGFTDTQYF
TRBV2,.,.,TRBJ1-1,TGTGCCAGCAGGGTACAGGGATACACTGAAGCTTTCTTT,CASRVQGYTEAFF
TRBV11-2,TRBD1,.,TRBJ2-7,TGTGCCAGCAGCTCACCGGGACAGAGAACATACGAGCAGTACTTC,CASSSPGQRTYEQYF
TRBV6-1,.,.,TRBJ1-1,TGTGCCAGCAGTGACCCATTGGGGGGTAACACTGAAGCTTTCTTT,CASSDPLGGNTEAFF
TRBV7-9,.,.,TRBJ1-5,TGTGCCAGCAGCTCAGGGAGCGGGGTTAATCAGCCCCAGCATTTT,CASSSGSGVNQPQHF
TRBV14,.,.,TRBJ1-4,TGTGCCAGCAGCCAAGTTTGGGCCAGGAATGAAAAACTGTTTTTT,CASSQVWARNEKLFF
TRBV4-3,TRBD2,.,TRBJ2-1,TGCGCCAGCAGCCAAGCTATAGGACTAGCGTTTTACAATGAGCAGTTCTTC,CASSQAIGLAFYNEQFF
TRBV28,.,once,TRBJ1-5,TGTGCCAGCAGACCTGGGGGAGTAAAAAGCAATCAGCCCCAGCATTTT,CASRPGGVKSNQPQHF
TRBV5-6,TRBD1,.,TRBJ2-7,TGTGCCAGCAGCTTGACCGGGACAGGGGAAATCGAGCAGTACTTC,CASSLTGTGEIEQYF
TRBV28,.,.,TRBJ1-5,TGTGCCAGCAGGACTGCCGACAGGATCAATCAGCCCCAGCATTTT,CASRTADRINQPQHF
TRBV28,TRBD1,once,TRBJ2-7,TGTGCCAGCAGAGATCCGGGACAGAACTACGAGCAGTACTTC,CASRDPGQNYEQYF
TRBV9,TRBD2,.,TRBJ2-5,TGTGCCAGCAGCGTATCAGGCGGGGGGGAGACCCAGTACTTC,CASSVSGGGETQYF
TRBV5-6,.,.,TRBJ2-7,TGTGCCAGCAGCTTAGTGGGTTACTACGAGCAGTACTTC,CASSLVGYYEQYF
TRBV28,.,.,TRBJ1-1,TGTGCCAGCAGTTCAGTGGACGTCTGGGGGAAGACTGAAGCTTTCTTT,CASSSVDVWGKTEAFF
TRBV28,TRBD1,.,TRBJ2-5,TGTGCCAGCAGTTTACCGACAGGGATCATGGAGACCCAGTACTTC,CASSLPTGIMETQYF
TRBV27,.,.,TRBJ1-5,TGTGCCAGCAGTTCAGAGGGGGAGCGGAATCAGCCCCAGCATTTT,CASSSEGERNQPQHF
TRBV28,.,.,TRBJ2-1,TGTGCCAGCAGTTTGGTCCCGAAAGGGGGAAATGAGCAGTTCTTC,CASSLVPKGGNEQFF
TRBV7-8,TRBD2,.,TRBJ2-7,TGTGCCAGCAGCTGGGGGACTAGCGGGAGGGCGGGCGAGCAGTACTTC,CASSWGTSGRAGEQYF
TRBV13,.,.,TRBJ2-6,TGTGCCAGCAGCACCCCGCCCAGAGACATTTGGGAGTCTGGGGCCAACGTCCTGACTTTC,CASSTPPRDIWESGANVLTF
TRBV28,.,.,TRBJ2-3,TGTGCCAGCAGCTACCCACCCGGTAGGGGCGCGAGCACAGATACGCAGTATTTT,CASSYPPGRGASTDTQYF
TRBV6-5,.,.,TRBJ1-2,TGTGCCAGCAGTTACAGGCGGACAGACTATGGCTACACCTTC,CASSYRRTDYGYTF
TRBV29-1,.,.,TRBJ2-1,TGCAGCTCTCTACGGGAGAATAAATACAATGAGCAGTTCTTC,CSSLRENKYNEQFF
TRBV27,.,.,TRBJ2-7,TGTGCCAGCAGGGCGCGCTCGGGGGACGAGCAGTACTTC,CASRARSGDEQYF
TRBV6-6,.,.,TRBJ1-5,TGTGCCAGCAGTCTACAGCGGGCCAATCAGCCCCAGCATTTT,CASSLQRANQPQHF
TRBV7-3,.,.,TRBJ2-1,TGTGCCAGCAGCTTATTTGTATGTCTTCGGACCCCACTAGGGAATGAGCAGTTCTTC,CASSLFVCLRTPLGNEQFF
TRBV5-5,.,.,TRBJ1-2,TGTGCCAGCAGCTTGGGCGGCCTTGATTATGGCTACACCTTC,CASSLGGLDYGYTF
TRBV18,TRBD1,.,TRBJ1-1,TGTGCCAGCTCACTAGGGAAGGGGGCAGGAAGTACTGAAGCTTTCTTT,CASSLGKGAGSTEAFF
TRBV30,TRBD2,.,TRBJ2-1,TGTGCCTGGAGTGTACCGGGACTAGCGCCATACAATGAGCAGTTCTTC,CAWSVPGLAPYNEQFF
TRBV4-1,.,once,TRBJ2-6,TGCGCCAGCAGCTTCACCCAATTAGGGGCCAACGTCCTGACTTTC,CASSFTQLGANVLTF
TRBV15,.,.,TRBJ2-5,TGTGCCACCAGCAGAGACAGGGGTCGAGAGACCCAGTACTTC,CATSRDRGRETQYF
TRBV2,.,once,TRBJ2-1,TGTGCCAGCAATGAAAATGAGCAGTTCTTC,CASNENEQFF
TRBV7-9,TRBD1,.,TRBJ1-5,TGTGCCAGCAGCTCGGGACAGATTAGCAATCAGCCCCAGCATTTT,CASSSGQISNQPQHF
TRBV7-9,TRBD1,.,TRBJ1-1,TGTGCCAGCAGCTTACAGGGGGGTAATACTGAAGCTTTCTTT,CASSLQGGNTEAFF
TRBV5-1,.,.,TRBJ2-2,TGCGCCAGCAGCTTACAGGGACTCAACACCGGGGAGCTGTTTTTT,CASSLQGLNTGELFF
TRBV5-1,TRBD1,.,TRBJ2-7,TGCGCCAGCAGCTCAAACAGGGGCGGTGGTTCCTACGAGCAGTACTTC,CASSSNRGGGSYEQYF
TRBV18,.,.,TRBJ2-3,TGTGCCAGCTCCCAAATTACGGGGGCTGATACGCAGTATTTT,CASSQITGADTQYF
TRBV2,TRBD1,.,TRBJ1-1,TGTGCCAGCAGACCCAGGGGGCAGGACGCTTTCTTT,CASRPRGQDAFF